The 10 T cell receptor beta chains reported below all come from one sample, sequenced in a study of OX40 agonist ivuxolimab in advanced cancers. Here immunoSEQ multiplex PCR was the method, and the copy in TCRdb shows in-frame clones only, minus some. Altogether about 80,000 clones are present, 80% to 90% being singletons, with the ten largest covering under 0.35%. The material sequenced was CD4+ or CD8+ T cells sorted from blood, taken in a trial of the OX40 agonist ivuxolimab. These receptors all stem from an adult with an advanced solid tumor such as melanoma, head and neck, liver or kidney cancer.

The rearrangement links TRBV5-6 to TRBJ2-2; either TRBD1 or TRBD2 may fit D (5 bases each). Germline CDR1 SGHDT, CDR2 YYEEEE. Trimming pared 4 bases from V and 6 bases from J, leaving 7 bases between. The length of the CDR3 is 12 residues. CDR3 region: CASSRDPGELFF. In nucleotides, the CDR3 is TGTGCCAGCAGCAGGGACCCCGGGGAGCTGTTTTTT.

Only one count was recorded for this clone. V gene TRBV7-2 combines with J gene TRBJ2-1; D ambiguous. This CDR3 region has 14 residues. The germline V and J ends were trimmed by 2 bases and 3 bases, with 8 bases remaining between them. Per the germline V gene, CDR1 is SGHTA and CDR2 is FQGNSA. The CDR3 loop reads CASSLKSLYNEQFF. CDR3 in DNA: TGTGCCAGCAGCTTAAAGTCTCTCTACAATGAGCAGTTCTTC.

The rearrangement links TRBV7-2 to TRBJ1-1; TRBD1 might be the D (5 bases). This CDR3 contains 14 residues. Trimming cost V 4 bases and J 1 base, with 10 bases left between them. Germline V gene data show CDR1 as SGHTA and CDR2 as FQGNSA. CDR3 sequence: CASSSSGTNTEAFF. In DNA, the CDR3 is TGTGCCAGCAGCTCATCCGGGACGAACACTGAAGCTTTCTTT.

The chain is built from TRBV5-4 and TRBJ2-7; 7 positions agree with TRBD2. Germline V gives CDR1 SGHNT, CDR2 YYREEE (reference sequence). V shed 3 bases and J 7 bases; nucleotides not matched to a gene: 10. The CDR3 totals 14 residues. The CDR3 DNA reads as TGTGCCAGCAGCTGGCCGGGGCGGACTAGGGAGCAGTACTTC. Its translation is CASSWPGRTREQYF.

The chain recombines TRBV6-1 with TRBJ1-3, with D possibly matching TRBD1 (5 bases). In germline, CDR1 is MNHNS, CDR2 SASEGT. The V gene lost 11 bases and the J gene lost 0 bases, with 17 bases spanning the gap. The CDR3 runs to 15 residues. The CDR3 DNA sequence: TGTGCCGCCCGGACATTAACGAGCTCTGGAAACACCATATATTTT. Amino acid sequence: CAARTLTSSGNTIYF.

This clone was detected only once. The J gene is TRBJ2-1, the V gene TRBV4-3; no definite D call. This CDR3 comprises 13 residues. V was pared by 1 base and J by 6 bases, with 7 bases between. The germline V gene has CDR1 LGHNA and CDR2 YSLEER. The CDR3 reads CASSQARRNEQFF. The CDR3 nucleotides read TGCGCCAGCAGCCAAGCCAGGCGCAATGAGCAGTTCTTC.

This chain connects TRBV29-1 to TRBJ1-1, with a tentative D call TRBD1 (5 bases). The CDR3 spans 14 residues. V gave up 6 bases and J gave up 4 bases, with 18 bases separating them. CDR1 and CDR2 from the germline V gene are SQVTM and ANQGSEA. CDR3 sequence (DNA): TGCAGCGTCCTGGGGGGGATTGGACCCACTGAAGCTTTCTTT. Translated, it gives CSVLGGIGPTEAFF.

Written as DNA, the CDR3 is TGTGCCAGCAGCGGGACTAGCTACGAGCAGTACGTC. The encoded protein is CASSGTSYEQYV. This chain links TRBV5-6 with TRBJ2-7; TRBD2 agrees at 8 bases. This CDR3 is 12 amino acids long. V trimming: 4 bases; J trimming: 3 bases; junction bases outside the gene matches: 0. CDR1 and CDR2 from the germline V gene are SGHDT and YYEEEE.

This clone was observed a few times. The rearrangement joins TRBV19 to TRBJ2-5, with TRBD2 matching 9 bases. The length of the CDR3 is 15 residues. V shed 3 bases, J shed 8 bases, and the junction held 10 bases outside the gene matches. Germline V CDR1 and CDR2: LNHDA, SQIVND (reference sequence). For the CDR3, the DNA is TGTGCCAGTAGTATCCAAGCGGGGGGCAGGTATACCCAGTACTTC. Its translation: CASSIQAGGRYTQYF.

This clone was recorded once. The chain joins TRBV5-1 to TRBJ1-1, with D hard to call. Germline values: CDR1 SGHRS, CDR2 YFSETQ. The CDR3 is 14 amino acids. V lost 1 base, J lost 2 bases, and 9 bases lay in between. The CDR3, as DNA: TGCGCCAGCAGCTTGAGTCAAACTAACACTGAAGCTTTCTTT. Encoded protein: CASSLSQTNTEAFF.